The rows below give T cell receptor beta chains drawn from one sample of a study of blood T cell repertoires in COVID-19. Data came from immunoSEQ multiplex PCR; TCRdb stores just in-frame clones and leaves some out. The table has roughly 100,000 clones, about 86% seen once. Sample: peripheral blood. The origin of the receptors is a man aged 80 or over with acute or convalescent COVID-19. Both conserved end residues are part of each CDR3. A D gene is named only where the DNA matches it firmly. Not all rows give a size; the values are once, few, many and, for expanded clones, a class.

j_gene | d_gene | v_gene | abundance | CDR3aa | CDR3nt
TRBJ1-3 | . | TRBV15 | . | CATSRVHSGNTIYF | TGTGCCACCAGCAGAGTCCACTCTGGAAACACCATATATTTT
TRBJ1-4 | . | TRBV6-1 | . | CASSEIGGLGEKLFF | TGTGCCAGCAGTGAAATTGGGGGCTTAGGTGAAAAACTGTTTTTT
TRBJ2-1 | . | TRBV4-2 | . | CASSQEKRNEQFF | TGTGCCAGCAGCCAAGAGAAGCGCAATGAGCAGTTCTTC
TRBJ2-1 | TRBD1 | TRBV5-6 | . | CASSWGQGAYNEQFF | TGTGCCAGCAGCTGGGGACAGGGGGCCTACAATGAGCAGTTCTTC
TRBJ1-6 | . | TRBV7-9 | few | CASSLELLVSPLHF | TGTGCCAGCAGCTTAGAACTACTGGTCTCACCCCTCCACTTT
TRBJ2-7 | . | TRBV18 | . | CASSRRGQEQYF | TGTGCCAGCTCACGGAGGGGACAGGAGCAGTACTTC
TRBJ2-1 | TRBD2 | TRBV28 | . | CASSPDSGLAGGRYNEQFF | TGTGCCAGCAGCCCCGATTCAGGACTAGCGGGAGGGCGGTACAATGAGCAGTTCTTC
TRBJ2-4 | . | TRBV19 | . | CASRMSPRGIQYF | TGTGCCAGTAGAATGTCCCCCAGAGGCATTCAGTACTTC
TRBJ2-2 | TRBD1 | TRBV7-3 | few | CASRVDRGETGELFF | TGTGCCAGCAGGGTGGACAGGGGTGAAACCGGGGAGCTGTTTTTT
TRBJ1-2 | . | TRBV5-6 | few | CASSFQYPNYGYTF | TGTGCCAGCAGCTTTCAGTATCCCAACTATGGCTACACCTTC
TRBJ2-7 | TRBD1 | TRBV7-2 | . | CASSLARTGSLREQYF | TGTGCCAGCAGCTTAGCAAGGACAGGGTCCCTTCGGGAGCAGTACTTC
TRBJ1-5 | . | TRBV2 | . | CASSAEEQPQHF | TGTGCCAGCAGTGCGGAGGAACAGCCCCAGCATTTT
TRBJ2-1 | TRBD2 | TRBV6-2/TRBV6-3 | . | CASSLGTSGINEQFF | TGTGCCAGCAGTTTAGGGACTAGCGGGATTAATGAGCAGTTCTTC
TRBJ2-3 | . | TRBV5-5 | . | CASSLLGPDTQYF | TGTGCCAGCAGTTTGCTGGGCCCAGATACGCAGTATTTT
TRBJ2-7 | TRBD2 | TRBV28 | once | CASSLGGSWYEQYF | TGTGCCAGCAGTTTGGGCGGGAGTTGGTACGAGCAGTACTTC
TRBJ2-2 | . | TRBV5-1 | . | CASSLVVPNTAGELFF | TGCGCCAGCAGCTTGGTTGTGCCGAACACCGCCGGGGAGCTGTTTTTT
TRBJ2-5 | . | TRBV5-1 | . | CASSLNGQETQYF | TGCGCCAGCAGCTTGAACGGCCAAGAGACCCAGTACTTC
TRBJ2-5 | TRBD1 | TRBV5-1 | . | CASGVGTGEPETQYF | TGCGCCAGCGGGGTTGGGACAGGGGAGCCGGAGACCCAGTACTTC
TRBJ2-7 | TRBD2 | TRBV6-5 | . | CASSRFPGLANEQYF | TGTGCCAGCAGTCGCTTCCCGGGACTAGCGAACGAGCAGTACTTC